The 2 T cell receptor beta chains given below trace back to one sample, sequenced in a study of cytomegalovirus exposure and HLA in healthy donors (dated 2017 in TCRdb). Library creation used the immunoSEQ multiplex PCR assay. A mixture of 60 forward primers for TCR Vbeta segments and 13 reverse primers for TCR Jbeta segments was used in the multiplex PCR. TCRdb obtained this table from immuneACCESS and retained in-frame rearrangements with V and J assigned. These tables miss some clones; where compared with another copy, unresolved V genes account for less than half of the shortfall, and the remainder is unexplained. Counted in this sample were 95,000 to 150,000 clones; roughly 17% of them appeared once. The top ten constitute approximately 2.9% of the sample. Material: PBMCs. Source of these receptors: a female donor in good health and CMV-seropositive.

This clone was observed a handful of times. The gene calls are TRBV5-1 and TRBJ2-5, with TRBD2 matching over 8 bases. The germline CDR1 and CDR2 sequences are SGHRS and YFSETQ. Trimming cost V 4 bases and J 2 bases; bases outside gene matches: 4. The CDR3 is made up of 14 amino acids. The CDR3 DNA follows: TGCGCCAGCAGCCCAGCGGGAGATCAAGAGACCCAGTACTTC. Translating gives CASSPAGDQETQYF.

This clone has ten or more counts. This rearrangement joins TRBV7-6 to TRBJ2-3; 10 nucleotides agree with TRBD1. V dropped 6 bases and J dropped 4; count of bases not matched to a gene: 10. This CDR3 region has 16 residues. CDR1 and CDR2 from the germline V gene are SGHVS and FNYEAQ. As DNA, the CDR3 is TGTGCCAGCAGGCAGGGACAGGGGCGAAGTTCAGATACGCAGTATTTT. This gives the protein CASRQGQGRSSDTQYF.